The clone carrying this T cell receptor (beta chain) occurred a few times. Participant age was about 18 to 89 years, and participants resided in fewer than 25 US areas. These data originate in a study of blood T cell repertoires in COVID-19. Study in general: Material from acute and convalescent COVID-19 was sourced from the United States, Italy and Spain.

Germline lookup yields CDR1 SGHRS and CDR2 YFSETQ. The CDR3 is 15 amino acids. The ends lost 4 bases at V and 4 bases at J; junction bases unmatched: 7. In the source study's methods: Reference gene primer amplification gave nucleated cell count estimates. This table comes from immunoSEQ multiplex PCR, and its TCRdb copy is limited to in-frame clones, with some not included. V and J calls and clone size follow that table, whereas D and trimming were derived from the DNA. The table has roughly 170,000 clones, more than 65% seen once. The chain has TRBV5-1 and TRBJ2-2; 7 nucleotides match TRBD1. This clonotype was sampled from a man in his sixties who had recovered from COVID-19. The sequencing sample was made of PBMCs or T cells enriched from blood (not recorded which). The CDR3 sequence is CASSTTGWGTGELFF. In DNA, the CDR3 is TGCGCCAGCAGCACGACAGGGTGGGGCACCGGGGAGCTGTTTTTT.